This entry lists 29 T cell receptor beta chains sequenced from one sample in a study of cytomegalovirus exposure and HLA in healthy donors. Measured with immunoSEQ multiplex PCR; TCRdb has only the in-frame clones, and not every one. The profile covers 65,000 to 90,000 clones, with 95% appearing a single time and 3% to 3.5% taken by the ten largest. The sample taken for sequencing was PBMCs. The receptors were sampled from a man between 18 and 29 years old in good health and CMV-seronegative.

This sequence joins TRBV7-9 and TRBJ2-7; D is possibly TRBD2 (6 bases). Germline CDR1 and CDR2: SEHNR and FQNEAQ (reference sequence). V dropped 0 bases and J dropped 2 bases, with 11 bases sitting between them. This CDR3 spans 15 amino acids. The CDR3: CASSLAGLLTYEQYF. CDR3 DNA: TGTGCCAGCAGCTTAGCGGGACTTCTAACCTACGAGCAGTACTTC. Variable domain in full (rest from reference TRBV7-9 and TRBJ2-7): DTGVSQNPRHKITKRGQNVTFRCDPISEHNRLYWYRQTLGQGPEFLTYFQNEAQLEKSRLLSDRFSAERPKGSFSTLEIQRTEQGDSAMYLCASSLAGLLTYEQYFGPGTRLTVT.

J is TRBJ1-1 and V is TRBV13; 11 positions agree with TRBD1. CDR3 length: 17 amino acids. The germline V gene encodes CDR1 PRHDT and CDR2 FYEKMQ (reference sequence). Trimming took 4 bases from V and 3 from J; bases not matched to a gene: 10. CDR3 DNA sequence: TGTGCCAGCAGCTATGGACAGGGGGCGCTTGGGTACACTGAAGCTTTCTTT. This gives the protein CASSYGQGALGYTEAFF.

The CDR3 DNA follows: TGTGCCAGCAGCTTCACGGCGGTGGATGAGCAGTTCTTC. Protein sequence: CASSFTAVDEQFF. The gene calls are TRBV7-9 and TRBJ2-1; D is uncertain. V lost 3 bases to trimming and J lost 8 bases, with 11 bases between them. From germline, CDR1 is SEHNR and CDR2 FQNEAQ (reference sequence). The CDR3 totals 13 residues.

CDR3 DNA sequence: TGTGCCAGCAGCTTGGACAGGGGGCCTGAAAAACTGTTTTTT. As protein: CASSLDRGPEKLFF. The chain is built from TRBV5-6 and TRBJ1-4, with 9 bases identical to TRBD1. V gave up 0 bases and J gave up 7 bases; unmatched junction bases: 1. Germline V gene lookup returns CDR1 SGHDT and CDR2 YYEEEE. The CDR3 length is 14 residues.

The CDR3 loop reads CASSVGTGILHGYTF. CDR3 DNA: TGTGCCAGTAGTGTCGGGACAGGGATCCTTCACGGCTACACCTTC. The chain employs TRBV19 and TRBJ1-2; 9 bases are shared with TRBD1. The CDR3 loop spans 15 amino acids. Looked up from germline, CDR1 is LNHDA and CDR2 is SQIVND (reference sequence). V lost 5 bases, J lost 8 bases, and 12 bases stayed unmatched.

J is TRBJ1-5 and V is TRBV6-6, with D perhaps matching TRBD1 (5 bases). With 6 bases removed from V and 0 bases from J, the gap between germline ends came to 9 bases. CDR3 length: 14 residues. Germline assignment: CDR1 MNHNY and CDR2 SVGAGI (reference sequence). The CDR3 coding sequence is TGTGCCAGCAGGTGGGGGGATAGCAATCAGCCCCAGCATTTT. Its protein product is CASRWGDSNQPQHF.

The chain is built from TRBV9 and TRBJ2-3; 13 bases align to TRBD2. V lost 4 bases, J lost 2 bases, and 4 bases stayed unmatched. The CDR3 loop spans 16 amino acids. CDR1 SGDLS and CDR2 YYNGEE come from the germline V gene. CDR3 amino acids: CASSLGTSGTTDTQYF. The CDR3 nucleotides are TGTGCCAGCAGCCTAGGGACTAGCGGGACCACAGATACGCAGTATTTT.

V usage is TRBV19 and J usage is TRBJ2-2; D remains unclear. The CDR3 consists of 15 residues. Trimming shortened V by 9 bases and J by 0 bases, and 14 bases separated the two germline ends. The V gene's germline CDR1 is LNHDA and CDR2 SQIVND (reference sequence). The CDR3 loop reads CASQVSKPNTGELFF. CDR3 nucleotide sequence: TGTGCCAGCCAGGTATCCAAACCGAACACCGGGGAGCTGTTTTTT.

The rearrangement links TRBV2 to TRBJ2-1; tentative D call: TRBD1 (5 bases). CDR3 length equals 12 residues. The V gene's germline CDR1 is SNHLY and CDR2 FYNNEI. The V and J ends lost 9 bases and 4 bases respectively, with 10 bases between them. The CDR3 reads CASTGLYNEQFF. CDR3 coding DNA: TGTGCCAGTACAGGCCTATACAATGAGCAGTTCTTC.

The chain employs TRBV6-4 and TRBJ1-6; no definite D call. The CDR3 has 14 residues. The germline V gene encodes CDR1 MRHNA and CDR2 SNTAGT. Trimming shortened V by 3 bases and J by 6 bases, and 9 bases separated the two germline ends. The CDR3 loop is CASSELAVNSPLHF. CDR3 sequence (DNA): TGTGCCAGCAGTGAGTTGGCTGTTAATTCACCCCTCCACTTT.

This clone was recorded only once. The chain carries TRBV4-3 and TRBJ1-2; 7 bases are a match to TRBD1. Unmatched junction bases numbered 2, after V lost 2 bases and J lost 2 bases. Germline V gene lookup returns CDR1 LGHNA and CDR2 YSLEER. This CDR3 comprises 14 residues. The chain's CDR3 is CASSQSDRNYGYTF. The CDR3 DNA reads as TGCGCCAGCAGCCAATCGGACAGGAACTATGGCTACACCTTC.

V and J are TRBV30 and TRBJ1-1, with D possibly TRBD1 on 5 matching bases. Germline values: CDR1 GTSNPN, CDR2 SVGIG (reference sequence). The CDR3 is 13 amino acids. The ends were cut back, 2 bases at V and 4 bases at J, with 11 bases in the middle. This CDR3 reads CAWSLGQGTEAFF. The CDR3 DNA reads as TGTGCCTGGAGTCTGGGCCAGGGCACTGAAGCTTTCTTT.

V gene TRBV5-5 combines with J gene TRBJ1-1, with a tentative D call TRBD1 (5 bases). Germline CDR1 and CDR2: SGHKS and YYEKEE (reference sequence). This CDR3 spans 14 amino acids. Trimming took off 4 bases at V and 5 bases at J, with 15 bases between the two ends. CDR3 in amino acids: CASSHPGGSTEAFF. The CDR3, as DNA: TGTGCCAGCAGCCACCCCGGGGGGAGTACTGAAGCTTTCTTT. Filled out from reference TRBV5-5 and TRBJ1-1, the complete variable domain reads DAGVTQSPTHLIKTRGQQVTLRCSPISGHKSVSWYQQVLGQGPQFIFQYYEKEERGRGNFPDRFSARQFPNYSSELNVNALLLGDSALYLCASSHPGGSTEAFFGQGTRLTVV.

V usage is TRBV11-3 and J usage is TRBJ2-4, with D possibly being TRBD2 (5 bases). The germline CDR1 and CDR2 sequences are SGHNT and YENEEA. V lost 5 bases and J lost 5, with 10 bases in between. The CDR3 spans 13 residues. The chain's CDR3 is CASSLRGENIQYF. The CDR3 coding sequence is TGTGCCAGCAGCCTCCGGGGAGAAAACATTCAGTACTTC. Looking up the rest from reference TRBV11-3 and TRBJ2-4 gives the full variable domain: EAGVVQSPRYKIIEKKQPVAFWCNPISGHNTLYWYLQNLGQGPELLIRYENEEAVDDSQLPKDRFSAERLKGVDSTLKIQPAELGDSAVYLCASSLRGENIQYFGAGTRLSVL.

The rearrangement uses TRBV5-8 and TRBJ2-1; D is undetermined. The CDR3 is 11 amino acids. CDR1 and CDR2 (germline): SGHTS, YDEGEE. V was clipped by 6 bases and J by 7 bases, with 8 bases between them. The CDR3, as DNA: TGTGCCAGCACCTATCATAATGAGCAGTTCTTC. Translated, it gives CASTYHNEQFF.

CDR3 DNA: TGTGCCAGCTCACCAGGGACAGGGTCTACCGAGCAGTACTTC. This encodes CASSPGTGSTEQYF. The V and J genes are TRBV18 and TRBJ2-7; 9 nucleotides match TRBD1. The CDR3 has 14 amino acids. Per the germline V gene, CDR1 is KGHSH and CDR2 is LQKENI. V lost 2 bases, J lost 6 bases, and 5 bases stayed unmatched.

The chain couples TRBV30 to TRBJ2-3; 10 nucleotides align to TRBD2. Losses at the gene ends were 4 bases for V and 5 bases for J; bases not matched to a gene: 6. The CDR3 runs to 14 residues. The germline CDR1 and CDR2 sequences are GTSNPN and SVGIG (reference sequence). The CDR3 nucleotides are TGTGCCTGGACTAGCGGGGGTTCGGGAGATACGCAGTATTTT. Its translation is CAWTSGGSGDTQYF.

The V call is TRBV19, the J call TRBJ1-3; D is ambiguous. This CDR3 region has 14 residues. V gave up 2 bases and J gave up 0 bases, with 5 bases separating them. Per the germline V gene, CDR1 is LNHDA and CDR2 is SQIVND (reference sequence). CDR3 DNA sequence: TGTGCCAGTAGTATATATCCCTCTGGAAACACCATATATTTT. This encodes CASSIYPSGNTIYF.

The chain combines TRBV28 with TRBJ2-7; 10 nucleotides line up with TRBD1. CDR3 length: 14 residues. J was trimmed by 5 bases and V by 3 bases; bases with no gene match: 4. Germline V gives CDR1 MDHEN, CDR2 SYDVKM. CDR3 nucleotides: TGTGCCAGCAGTTTGGGGGACAGGGGTCACGAGCAGTACTTC. It is translated as CASSLGDRGHEQYF.

This clone has just a few counts. The chain employs TRBV6-1 and TRBJ1-5; D not resolved. Germline V gene sequence: CDR1 MNHNS, CDR2 SASEGT. The V and J ends lost 2 bases and 7 bases respectively, with 15 bases between them. The CDR3 spans 15 residues. CDR3 sequence reads: CASSENTVLGQPQHF. For the CDR3, the DNA is TGTGCCAGCAGTGAAAATACGGTGCTGGGCCAGCCCCAGCATTTT.

The chain couples TRBV18 to TRBJ2-7; D gene ambiguous. Germline lookup yields CDR1 KGHSH and CDR2 LQKENI. The CDR3 is made up of 12 amino acids. V was trimmed by 2 bases and J by 1 base, leaving 3 bases between them. The CDR3 DNA sequence: TGTGCCAGCTCACCAGAGTCCTACGAGCAGTACTTC. Its protein product is CASSPESYEQYF.

The chain carries TRBV14 and TRBJ2-7; TRBD2 might be the D (5 bases). The germline gives CDR1 SGHDN, CDR2 FVKESK. V shed 1 base and J shed 7 bases, with 11 bases lying between them. CDR3 size: 13 residues. Written as DNA, the CDR3 is TGTGCCAGCAGCCAAGTGAGTTCGGGGGAGCAGTACTTC. Translated, it gives CASSQVSSGEQYF.

The genes are TRBV27 and TRBJ1-2, with D maybe TRBD1 (6 bases). Germline V gene data show CDR1 as MNHEY and CDR2 as SMNVEV (reference sequence). Trimming left V 6 bases short and J 5 bases short, with 22 bases between. There are 16 residues in the CDR3. The CDR3 DNA reads as TGTGCCAGCAGCTTAACAGGGAACGCATCGGTGTATGGCTACACCTTC. Translated, it gives CASSLTGNASVYGYTF.

Written as DNA, the CDR3 is TGCGCCAGCAGCTTGGACCAGGGCGGAAGGGGTGAAGCTTTCTTT. Protein sequence: CASSLDQGGRGEAFF. The rearrangement joins TRBV5-1 to TRBJ1-1; D is possibly TRBD1 (5 bases). The ends were cut back, 0 bases at V and 7 bases at J, with 16 bases in the middle. Looked up from germline, CDR1 is SGHRS and CDR2 is YFSETQ. The CDR3 sequence is 15 residues long.

This clone was seen only once. The V and J genes are TRBV29-1 and TRBJ1-1; D might be TRBD1 (6 bases). Trimming took 6 bases from V and 4 from J, leaving 15 bases between them. This CDR3 region has 13 residues. Germline assignment: CDR1 SQVTM and CDR2 ANQGSEA. CDR3 region: CSVGGGGPTEAFF. CDR3 DNA: TGCAGCGTCGGAGGGGGGGGCCCCACTGAAGCTTTCTTT.

The V call is TRBV14, the J call TRBJ2-2; tentative D call: TRBD1 (6 bases). CDR3 size: 14 residues. V lost 1 base and J 8 bases, leaving 11 bases between the germline ends. Germline CDR1 is SGHDN and CDR2 is FVKESK. Here the CDR3 DNA reads TGTGCCAGCAGCCAAGTACAGGGTAGAGGGGAGCTGTTTTTT. Amino acid sequence: CASSQVQGRGELFF.

The rearrangement links TRBV19 to TRBJ2-5; TRBD2 agrees at 11 bases. V lost 3 bases to trimming and J lost 2 bases; unmatched junction nucleotides: 2. This CDR3 region has 15 residues. Germline values: CDR1 LNHDA, CDR2 SQIVND (reference sequence). The DNA of the CDR3 is TGTGCCAGTAGTATTATAGCGGGGGGGCAAGAGACCCAGTACTTC. Translation gives CASSIIAGGQETQYF.

This sequence joins TRBV30 and TRBJ1-5; D perhaps matches TRBD1 (6 bases). The CDR3 spans 14 residues. The germline gives CDR1 GTSNPN, CDR2 SVGIG (reference sequence). Between the trimmed V and J ends, which lost 1 base and 2 bases, there was a span of 9 bases. The CDR3 nucleotides are TGTGCCTGGAGTGCTCCAGGGGGCAATCAGCCCCAGCATTTT. Protein: CAWSAPGGNQPQHF.

The genes are TRBV19 and TRBJ1-2, with 7 bases identical to TRBD1. Unmatched junction bases numbered 5, after V lost 8 bases and J lost 2 bases. The CDR3 runs to 13 residues. Germline CDR1 and CDR2: LNHDA and SQIVND (reference sequence). This chain's CDR3 is CASLGQPNYGYTF. The CDR3 DNA is TGTGCCAGTTTGGGACAGCCAAACTATGGCTACACCTTC.